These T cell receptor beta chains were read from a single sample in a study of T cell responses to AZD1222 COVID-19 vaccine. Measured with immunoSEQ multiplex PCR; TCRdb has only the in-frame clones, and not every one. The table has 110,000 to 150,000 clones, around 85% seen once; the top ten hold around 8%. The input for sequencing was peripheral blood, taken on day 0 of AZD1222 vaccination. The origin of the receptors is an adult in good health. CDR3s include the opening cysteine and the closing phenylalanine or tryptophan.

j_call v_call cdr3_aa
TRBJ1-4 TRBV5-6 CASSYRDRGLVREKLFF
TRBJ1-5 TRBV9 CASSVFGSSNQPQHF
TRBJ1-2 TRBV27 CASSFGGETGEGYTF
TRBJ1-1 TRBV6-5 CASSYSEGYTEAFF
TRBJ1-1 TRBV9 CASSEGQMNTEAFF
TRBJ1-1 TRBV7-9 CASSPEQGAGAFF
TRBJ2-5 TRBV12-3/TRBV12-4 CATSYSGTQYF
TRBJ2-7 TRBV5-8 CASSLSWLTYSYEQYF
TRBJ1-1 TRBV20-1 CSASGLSQGNTEAFF
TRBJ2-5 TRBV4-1 CASSQGLAGGKETQYF
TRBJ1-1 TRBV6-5 CASTLTVNTEAFF
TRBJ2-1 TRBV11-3 CASSSSGLAAGNEQFF
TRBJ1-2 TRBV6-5 CASSYWTGPYGYTF
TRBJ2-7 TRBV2 CASSAFGLGSYEQYF
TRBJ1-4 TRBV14 CASSLSGQGVEKLFF
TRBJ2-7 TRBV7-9 CASSFSGSYEQYF
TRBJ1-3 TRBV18 CASSRSSGNTIYF
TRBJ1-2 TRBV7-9 CASSSGEGNYGYTF
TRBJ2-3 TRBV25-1 CASSREGRGTDTQYF
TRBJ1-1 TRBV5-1 CASSHGSGGTRTEAFF
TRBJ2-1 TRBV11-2 CASSLVAETQVYNEQFF
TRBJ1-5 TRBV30 CAWTQTVGGPQHF
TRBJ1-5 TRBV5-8 CASSTDREDWNQPQHF
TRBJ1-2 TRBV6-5 CASSYSSLYGYTF
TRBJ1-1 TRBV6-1 CASRTQERNTEAFF
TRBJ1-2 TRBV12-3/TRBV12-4 CASSLAGYGYTF